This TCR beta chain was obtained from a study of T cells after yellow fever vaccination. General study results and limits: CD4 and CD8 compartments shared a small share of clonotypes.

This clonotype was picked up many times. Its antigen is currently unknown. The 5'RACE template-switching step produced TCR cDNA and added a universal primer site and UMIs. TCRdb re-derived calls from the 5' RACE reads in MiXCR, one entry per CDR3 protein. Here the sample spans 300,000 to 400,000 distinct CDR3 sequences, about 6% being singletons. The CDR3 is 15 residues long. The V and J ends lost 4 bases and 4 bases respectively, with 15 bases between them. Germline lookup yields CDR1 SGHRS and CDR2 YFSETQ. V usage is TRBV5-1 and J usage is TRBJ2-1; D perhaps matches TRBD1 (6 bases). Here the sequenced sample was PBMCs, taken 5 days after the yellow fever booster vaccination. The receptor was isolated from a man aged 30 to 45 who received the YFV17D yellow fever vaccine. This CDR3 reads CASSNSGAGYNEQFF. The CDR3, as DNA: TGCGCCAGCAGCAATTCAGGGGCCGGATACAATGAGCAGTTCTTC.